This T cell receptor beta chain derives from a study of ipilimumab plus nivolumab after autologous stem cell transplantation. Produced via immunoSEQ multiplex PCR; TCRdb's table is partial and in-frame only. The table shows roughly 10,000 clones, with 78% occurring only once. This CDR3 is 13 amino acids long. Germline-derived CDR1 and CDR2 are GTSNPN and SVGIG (reference sequence). The specimen was PBMCs, collected in a trial of ipilimumab plus nivolumab as post-transplant consolidation. The chain employs TRBV30 and TRBJ2-5; no clear D. TRBJ2-7 matches the DNA end more closely, so the J call is doubtful. The receptor comes from a male donor with diffuse large B-cell lymphoma. The CDR3 region is CAWKPQVPHEQYF. The CDR3 DNA follows: TGTGCCTGGAAGCCCCAGGTACCTCACGAGCAGTACTTC.